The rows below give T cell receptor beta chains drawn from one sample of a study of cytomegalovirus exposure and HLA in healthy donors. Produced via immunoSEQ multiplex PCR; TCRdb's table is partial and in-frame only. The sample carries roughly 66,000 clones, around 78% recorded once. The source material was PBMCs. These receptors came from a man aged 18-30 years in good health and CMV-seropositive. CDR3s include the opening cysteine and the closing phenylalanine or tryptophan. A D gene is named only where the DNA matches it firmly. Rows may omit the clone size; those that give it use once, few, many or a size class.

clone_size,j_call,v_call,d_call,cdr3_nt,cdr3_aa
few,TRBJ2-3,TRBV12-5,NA,TGTGCTAGTGCCCCCAGAAACACAGATACGCAGTATTTT,CASAPRNTDTQYF
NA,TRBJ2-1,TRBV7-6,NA,TGTGCCAGCAGCTTAGACTCGGGCGGGGCAGGAGACAATGAGCAGTTCTTC,CASSLDSGGAGDNEQFF
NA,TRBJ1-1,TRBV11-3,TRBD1,TGTGCCAGCAGCCCGGGACAGGGAAGCACTGAAGCTTTCTTT,CASSPGQGSTEAFF
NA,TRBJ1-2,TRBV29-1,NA,TGCAGCGTGTTCGGATTAGGGGATGGCTACACCTTC,CSVFGLGDGYTF
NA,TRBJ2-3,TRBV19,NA,TGTGCCAGTAGTCTCACCGGGGCAGATACGCAGTATTTT,CASSLTGADTQYF
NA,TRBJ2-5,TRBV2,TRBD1,TGTGCCAGCAGTTTGCAGGGGGCCTACCAAGAGACCCAGTACTTC,CASSLQGAYQETQYF
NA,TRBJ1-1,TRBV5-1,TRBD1,TGCGCCAGCAGCCCCGGACAGGGGAGGGTGAACACTGAAGCTTTCTTT,CASSPGQGRVNTEAFF
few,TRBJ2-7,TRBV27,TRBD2,TGTGCCAGCAGTCTAGGGGGGACTAGTCGGGCCGTCTTC,CASSLGGTSRAVF
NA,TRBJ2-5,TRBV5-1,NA,TGCGCCAGCAGCTCACAAGAGACCCAGTACTTC,CASSSQETQYF
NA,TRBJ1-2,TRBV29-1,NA,TGCAGCGTTGAGGTAGGGGTTGGCTACACCTTC,CSVEVGVGYTF
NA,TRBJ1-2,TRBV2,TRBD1,TGTGCCAGCAGTGCGACCGGGACAGGAAACGGCTACACCTTC,CASSATGTGNGYTF
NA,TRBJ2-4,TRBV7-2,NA,TGTGCCAGCAGCTTAGGCCCAGGGGCTGATGGGATTTTGGGGTACTTC,CASSLGPGADGILGYF
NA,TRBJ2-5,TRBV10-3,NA,TGTGCCATCAGTGACTCAGGGGTCGGGGAGACCCAGTACTTC,CAISDSGVGETQYF
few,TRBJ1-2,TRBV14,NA,TGTGCCAGCAGCCACCCAGGGGCTCGTGGCTACACCTTC,CASSHPGARGYTF
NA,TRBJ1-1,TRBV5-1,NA,TGCGCCAGCAGCTTGGGACAGACGAACACTGAAGCTTTCTTT,CASSLGQTNTEAFF
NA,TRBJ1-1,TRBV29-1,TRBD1,TGCAGCGTTGGGGACAGCTTGAACACTGAAGCTTTCTTT,CSVGDSLNTEAFF
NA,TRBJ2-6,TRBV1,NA,TGCACCAGCAGCCAACCGGGGAGGGAATCTGGGGCCAACGTCCTGACTTTC,CTSSQPGRESGANVLTF
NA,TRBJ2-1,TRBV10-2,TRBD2,TGCGCCAGCAGTGATAGGAGCGGGGGCTACAATGAGCAGTTCTTC,CASSDRSGGYNEQFF
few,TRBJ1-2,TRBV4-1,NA,TGCGCCAGCAGCCAAGACCCCGTAGGGGGGGCGCGAGGCTACACCTTC,CASSQDPVGGARGYTF
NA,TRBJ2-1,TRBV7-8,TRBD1,TGTGCCAGCAGCGATCCTACCGGGACAGGGGACTACAATGAGCAGTTCTTC,CASSDPTGTGDYNEQFF
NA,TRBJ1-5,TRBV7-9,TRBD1,TGTGCCAGCAGCCAGACAGGGGACAATCAGCCCCAGCATTTT,CASSQTGDNQPQHF
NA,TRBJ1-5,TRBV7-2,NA,TGTGCCAGCAGCATCGGGATTAATCAGCCCCAGCATTTT,CASSIGINQPQHF
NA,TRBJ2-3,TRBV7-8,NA,TGTGCCAGCAGCTTAGCGGTTCGTGCAGGTCGAGATACGCAGTATTTT,CASSLAVRAGRDTQYF
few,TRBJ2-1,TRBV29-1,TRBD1,TGCAGCGTAGAGGGCAGGGGGTCCTACAATGAGCAGTTCTTC,CSVEGRGSYNEQFF
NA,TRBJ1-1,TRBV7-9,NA,TGTGCCAGCAGCTATCAGGGATTTACTGAAGCTTTCTTT,CASSYQGFTEAFF
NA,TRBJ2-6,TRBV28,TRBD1,TGTGCCAGCATTACAGGGGGCAGTGGGGCCAACGTCCTGACTTTC,CASITGGSGANVLTF
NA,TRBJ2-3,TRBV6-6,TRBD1,TGTGCCAGCAGTTGGACAGGGGGTTTGGGAGATACGCAGTATTTT,CASSWTGGLGDTQYF
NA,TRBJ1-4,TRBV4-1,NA,TGCGCCAGCAGCCATCTACAGGGAAGTAATGAAAAACTGTTTTTT,CASSHLQGSNEKLFF
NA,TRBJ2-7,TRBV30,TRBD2,TGTGCCTGGGGTTCCCCGACGGCGGGAGAAGACGAGCAGTACTTC,CAWGSPTAGEDEQYF
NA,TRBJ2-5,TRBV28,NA,TGTGCCAGCAGTTTATCGGGACAAGAGACCCAGTACTTC,CASSLSGQETQYF
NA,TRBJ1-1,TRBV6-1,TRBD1,TGTGCCAGCTCTAACCGGGACAGACCTAGTGAAGCTTTCTTT,CASSNRDRPSEAFF
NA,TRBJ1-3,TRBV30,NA,TGTGCCTGGAGTGTATCCGGTGGAAACACCATATATTTT,CAWSVSGGNTIYF
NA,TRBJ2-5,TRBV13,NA,TGTGCCAGCAGCCCACCCAGGGGTACCATCAACGATGAGACCCAGTACTTC,CASSPPRGTINDETQYF
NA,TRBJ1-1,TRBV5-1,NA,TGCGCCAGCACCCGACAGGAGAACACTGAAGCTTTCTTT,CASTRQENTEAFF
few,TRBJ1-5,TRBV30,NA,TGTGCCTGGGATGCAGGGGCAGGCAATCAGCCCCAGCATTTT,CAWDAGAGNQPQHF
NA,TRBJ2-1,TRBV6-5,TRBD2,TGTGCCAGCACCATGACCTTGGCTAGCGGGAACGAGCAGTTCTTC,CASTMTLASGNEQFF
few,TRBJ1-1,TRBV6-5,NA,TGTGCCAGCAGGGGTGACAACGGTTTCGAAGCTTTCTTT,CASRGDNGFEAFF
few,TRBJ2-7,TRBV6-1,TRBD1,TGTGCCAGCCCGACAGGGTCCTATTACGAGCAGTACTTC,CASPTGSYYEQYF
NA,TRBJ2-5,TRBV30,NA,TGTGCCTGGACCTCCAGCCTGGACCGGGGAGAGACCCAGTACTTC,CAWTSSLDRGETQYF
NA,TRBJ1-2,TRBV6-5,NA,TGTGCCAGCAGTTGGGGGGTTGGCTACACCTTC,CASSWGVGYTF
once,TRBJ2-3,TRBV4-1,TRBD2,TGCGCCAGCAGCCGAGGGTTAGTGGTAGCGGGGTTTGAGGATACGCAGTATTTT,CASSRGLVVAGFEDTQYF